This T cell receptor beta chain was documented in a study of response to subunit inactivated influenza vaccine (dated by TCRdb to between 2018 and 2020). Background on the whole study: Deep quantitative profiling of the T cell receptor repertoire was used in the study to follow responses to a trivalent subunit inactivated influenza vaccine. The study at large found these results: It was suggested by the authors that each seasonal influenza vaccination may recruit only a limited number of new T cells.

The library was obtained by RT-PCR. The sequencing machine was an Illumina HiSeq 2500. The raw public data were reprocessed by TCRdb itself: fastp quality trimming at Q25, MiXCR clonotype calling, in-frame beta chains only. Rows merge per CDR3 protein into single entries with the most common DNA and genes. In all, the sample holds roughly 700,000 distinct CDR3 sequences, and about 15% of those were seen once. The ten largest clones represent around 7% of the sample. The CDR3 goes from the cysteine to the phenylalanine over 18 residues. Left in the record is the CDR3 DNA by itself, 54 bases read in frame from the first base. V has 4 bases trimmed and J has 3 bases trimmed; junction bases matching no gene number 17. As encoded in the germline V gene (reference sequence), CDR1 is GTSNPN while CDR2 is SVGIG. With regard to this clonotype: Its antigen remains unidentified. Base quality data are lacking; no much larger clone is found one base away.

This specimen consisted of PBMCs from blood, obtained about 14 days before vaccination. This receptor was obtained from a man aged 50 to 59 who received an inactivated influenza vaccine. Donor details come from another sample of the same person, matched by shared clones. This chain is built from TRBV30 and TRBJ1-4; 7 bases in the middle match TRBD1. The DNA sequence follows: TGTGCCTGGACCCTCGGAGGGGCGACACAGGGGTCTAATGAAAAACTGTTTTTT. This gives the protein CAWTLGGATQGSNEKLFF.